This entry describes one T cell receptor beta chain. The data originate from a study of Ad26.COV2.S vaccination and SARS-CoV-2 variants. The CDR3 spans 13 residues. Trimming stripped 6 bases from V and 6 bases from J, with 9 bases between. Germline-derived CDR1 and CDR2 are MDHEN and SYDVKM. Here immunoSEQ multiplex PCR was the method, and the copy in TCRdb shows in-frame clones only, minus some. Of around 450,000 clones in the sample, 88% were seen once. Described treatment: over 15 received Ad26.COV2.S at low or high dose, single or two shots; roughly 5 received placebo; per-sample allocation not given. Samples analyzed were those drawn on day 63 after the first vaccine or placebo injection. An Ad26 vector expressing Wuhan-strain SARS-CoV-2 spike constituted the vaccine.

The sample was peripheral blood, taken in a trial of Ad26.COV2.S vaccine versus placebo. The sequence was obtained from a person aged 18 to 59 who received the Ad26.COV2.S COVID-19 vaccine or a placebo. The J gene is TRBJ2-6, the V gene TRBV28, with D possibly TRBD2 on 5 matching bases. This CDR3 is CASSLAQANVLTF. The CDR3 DNA sequence: TGTGCCAGCAGCCTAGCACAGGCCAACGTCCTGACTTTC.